The clone carrying this TCR beta chain was found a few times. What it binds is unknown. The data are from a study of response to subunit inactivated influenza vaccine. In TCRdb, the RT-PCR reads were re-called with MiXCR into one record per CDR3 protein. The sample has about 800,000 distinct CDR3 sequences, 21% seen once. Study observations and caveats: T cells newly recruited by each seasonal influenza vaccination are few, the authors suggested.

The ends lost 4 bases at V and 5 bases at J; junction bases unmatched: 6. CDR1 is SQVTM and CDR2 is ANQGSEA in the germline V gene. The CDR3 has 14 residues. The sequencing here drew on PBMCs from blood, taken less than 6 days after vaccination. The rearrangement uses TRBV29-1 and TRBJ1-5; 9 bases align to TRBD1. This TCR came from a man aged 50 to 60 who received an inactivated influenza vaccine. CDR3 sequence: CSVGETGGDQPQHF. CDR3 nucleotides: TGCAGCGTTGGCGAGACAGGGGGGGATCAGCCCCAGCATTTT. The entire variable domain, with the rest obtained from reference TRBV29-1 and TRBJ1-5, is as follows: SAVISQKPSRDICQRGTSLTIQCQVDSQVTMMFWYRQQPGQSLTLIATANQGSEATYESGFVIDKFPISRPNLTFSTLTVSNMSPEDSSIYLCSVGETGGDQPQHFGDGTRLSIL.